This record concerns one T cell receptor (beta chain) sequence. Its matching antigen is unknown. Data came from immunoSEQ multiplex PCR; TCRdb stores just in-frame clones and leaves some out. The data show approximately 90,000 clones, 91% seen once. The V gene lost 5 bases and the J gene lost 7 bases, with 11 bases spanning the gap. Per germline, CDR1 MDHEN and CDR2 SYDVKM. The CDR3 totals 13 residues. This specimen belongs to a study of OX40 agonist ivuxolimab in advanced cancers. Notes on the study in general: The average count of expanded clones was higher among CD8+ T cells than among CD4+. Expanded peripheral T-cell antigen specificity went undetermined.

The sample here was CD4+ or CD8+ T cells sorted from blood, taken in a trial of the OX40 agonist ivuxolimab. The chain has TRBV28 and TRBJ2-2, with D perhaps TRBD1 (5 bases). This clonotype was obtained from an adult with an advanced solid tumor such as melanoma, head and neck, liver or kidney cancer. In DNA, the CDR3 is TGTGCCAGCAGTCAGCCAGGGTTCGGGGAGCTGTTTTTT. It translates to CASSQPGFGELFF.